The next 15 T cell receptor beta chains were all read from a single sample in a study of Ad26.COV2.S vaccination and SARS-CoV-2 variants. Specified treatment: roughly 18 received Ad26.COV2.S at low or high dose, single or two shots; roughly 5 received placebo; per-sample allocation not given. Day 63 following the first vaccine or placebo injection was when the samples were taken. Sequencing used immunoSEQ multiplex PCR; TCRdb keeps in-frame clones, though not all of them. Of about 400,000 clones listed, around 92% were seen once; the top ten hold approximately 1.7%. The sequencing used peripheral blood, collected in a trial of Ad26.COV2.S vaccine versus placebo. Source of these receptors: a person aged 18 to 65 who received the Ad26.COV2.S COVID-19 vaccine or a placebo.

The V gene is TRBV10-2, the J gene TRBJ1-5; no reliable D call. The CDR3 is 13 amino acids. Per germline, CDR1 WSHSY and CDR2 SAAADI. Trimming pared 5 bases from V and 3 bases from J, leaving 8 bases between. This chain's CDR3 is CASSLSSNQPQHF. CDR3 bases: TGCGCCAGCAGTTTAAGCTCCAATCAGCCCCAGCATTTT.

This rearrangement joins TRBV27 to TRBJ2-7, with D perhaps matching TRBD2 (6 bases). CDR1 is MNHEY, CDR2 SMNVEV, per germline (reference sequence). This CDR3 comprises 12 residues. V was cut by 10 bases and J by 1 base, with 11 bases left in between. The CDR3 DNA reads TGTGCCACGGGGGACTCGTCCTACGAGCAGTACTTC. Its protein product is CATGDSSYEQYF.

This clone was found once. Other DNA sequences of this sample code for an identical CDR3. The gene calls are TRBV9 and TRBJ2-5, with D unclear. CDR3 length equals 13 residues. CDR1 and CDR2 (germline): SGDLS, YYNGEE. Between the trimmed V and J ends, which lost 0 bases and 1 base, there was a span of 4 bases. CDR3 sequence reads: CASSVDLQETQYF. For the CDR3, the DNA is TGTGCCAGCAGCGTAGATCTCCAAGAGACCCAGTACTTC. The full variable domain, rest sourced from reference TRBV9 and TRBJ2-5, is DSGVTQTPKHLITATGQRVTLRCSPRSGDLSVYWYQQSLDQGLQFLIQYYNGEERAKGNILERFSAQQFPDLHSELNLSSLELGDSALYFCASSVDLQETQYFGPGTRLLVL.

V is TRBV5-1 and J is TRBJ1-2, with D unresolved. The CDR3 contains 14 residues. Deletions cut 0 bases from V and 1 base from J, with 7 bases between. CDR1 is SGHRS, CDR2 YFSETQ, per germline. This CDR3 reads CASSLDPYNYGYTF. Written as DNA, the CDR3 is TGCGCCAGCAGCTTGGACCCCTATAACTATGGCTACACCTTC.

The V call is TRBV5-1, the J call TRBJ2-5; D unresolved. The CDR3 contains 15 residues. V lost 1 base and J 2 bases, leaving 12 bases between the germline ends. From germline, CDR1 is SGHRS and CDR2 YFSETQ. In DNA form, the CDR3 reads TGCGCCAGCAGCTTGAAGGAGTCAAGACAAGAGACCCAGTACTTC. Its protein is CASSLKESRQETQYF.

V usage is TRBV7-2 and J usage is TRBJ2-3, with unresolved D. Germline V CDR1 and CDR2: SGHTA, FQGNSA. CDR3 size: 17 residues. V lost 4 bases and J lost 0, with 17 bases in between. CDR3 residues: CASSSRHVRSSTDTQYF. In DNA form, the CDR3 reads TGTGCCAGCAGCTCCCGACACGTAAGGTCTAGCACAGATACGCAGTATTTT. The full variable domain, its missing parts supplied by reference TRBV7-2 and TRBJ2-3, is GAGVSQSPSNKVTEKGKDVELRCDPISGHTALYWYRQSLGQGLEFLIYFQGNSAPDKSGLPSDRFSAERTGGSVSTLTIQRTQQEDSAVYLCASSSRHVRSSTDTQYFGPGTRLTVL.

This clone was observed a handful of times. This chain uses TRBV27 with TRBJ2-7; 7 bases map to TRBD1. J lost 0 bases, V lost 0 bases, and 2 bases had no gene match. Germline V lookup: CDR1 MNHEY, CDR2 SMNVEV (reference sequence). The CDR3 is 15 amino acids. The CDR3 here is CASSLSGQISYEQYF. CDR3 DNA sequence: TGTGCCAGCAGTTTATCGGGACAGATCTCCTACGAGCAGTACTTC.

The rearrangement links TRBV2 to TRBJ1-1, with D unresolved. V dropped 4 bases and J dropped 1 base, with 13 bases sitting between them. Germline V lookup: CDR1 SNHLY, CDR2 FYNNEI. The CDR3 runs to 15 residues. The DNA of the CDR3 is TGTGCCAGCAGTGGCCAGCCCAGTAAGAACACTGAAGCTTTCTTT. Translating gives CASSGQPSKNTEAFF. The full variable domain, rest sourced from reference TRBV2 and TRBJ1-1, is EPEVTQTPSHQVTQMGQEVILRCVPISNHLYFYWYRQILGQKVEFLVSFYNNEISEKSEIFDDQFSVERPDGSNFTLKIRSTKLEDSAMYFCASSGQPSKNTEAFFGQGTRLTVV.

The chain employs TRBV4-1 and TRBJ2-7, with D perhaps being TRBD1 or TRBD2 (5 bases each). V dropped 4 bases and J dropped 5 bases, with 15 bases sitting between them. Germline V gives CDR1 MGHRA, CDR2 YSYEKL. This CDR3 region has 14 residues. The DNA of the CDR3 is TGCGCCAGCAGCCCCCGGGACCCCTCAAACGAGCAGTACTTC. It codes for CASSPRDPSNEQYF.

The DNA of the CDR3 is TGCGCCAGCAGCCAAGAAGGGGGCTATCACGAGCAGTACTTC. Its translation is CASSQEGGYHEQYF. The chain uses TRBV4-3 and TRBJ2-7, with 7 bases aligning to TRBD1. The CDR3 consists of 14 residues. V shed 0 bases and J 5 bases; nucleotides not matched to a gene: 4. Per germline, CDR1 LGHNA and CDR2 YSLEER.

J is TRBJ1-1 and V is TRBV30, with 7 nucleotides matching TRBD1. From germline, CDR1 is GTSNPN and CDR2 SVGIG (reference sequence). V dropped 2 bases and J dropped 6; count of bases not matched to a gene: 9. The CDR3 consists of 14 residues. The DNA for the CDR3 is TGTGCCTGGAGTACAGGGGTCTCAAACGCTGAAGCTTTCTTT. Its translation: CAWSTGVSNAEAFF. The entire variable domain, with the rest obtained from reference TRBV30 and TRBJ1-1, is as follows: SQTIHQWPATLVQPVGSPLSLECTVEGTSNPNLYWYRQAAGRGLQLLFYSVGIGQISSEVPQNLSASRPQDRQFILSSKKLLLSDSGFYLCAWSTGVSNAEAFFGQGTRLTVV.

The chain carries TRBV30 and TRBJ2-1; 9 bases fit TRBD2. Germline V gene lookup returns CDR1 GTSNPN and CDR2 SVGIG (reference sequence). The junction had 4 bases not matched to a gene; V was cut back by 4 bases and J by 0 bases. This CDR3 has 15 residues. The CDR3 DNA is TGTGCCTGGAATCCAGCGGGGGGCTCCTACAATGAGCAGTTCTTC. Protein sequence: CAWNPAGGSYNEQFF.

The chain couples TRBV12-5 to TRBJ1-4; weak D call: TRBD1 (5 bases). Germline assignment: CDR1 LGHNT and CDR2 FRNRAP. With 8 bases removed from V and 6 bases from J, the gap between germline ends came to 13 bases. This CDR3 is built from 13 residues. The CDR3 here is CASLDRRDEKLFF. DNA of the CDR3: TGTGCTAGTCTAGACAGAAGAGATGAAAAACTGTTTTTT. The full variable domain, in which reference TRBV12-5 and TRBJ1-4 provide the parts outside the CDR3, is DARVTQTPRHKVTEMGQEVTMRCQPILGHNTVFWYRQTMMQGLELLAYFRNRAPLDDSGMPKDRFSAEMPDATLATLKIQPSEPRDSAVYFCASLDRRDEKLFFGSGTQLSVL.

This clone was observed a single time. In DNA, the CDR3 is TGCAGCGTCCTGGGACCGGGCTCTGGAAACACCATATATTTT. Its protein product is CSVLGPGSGNTIYF. The chain uses TRBV29-1 and TRBJ1-3; a possible D gene is TRBD1 (5 bases). V was shortened by 6 bases and J by 0 bases, with 12 bases between the two germline ends. The CDR3 is 14 residues long. Germline V gives CDR1 SQVTM, CDR2 ANQGSEA.

The J gene is TRBJ2-1, the V gene TRBV7-9; no reliable D call. V was pared by 2 bases and J by 4 bases, with 6 bases between. Germline CDR1 and CDR2: SEHNR and FQNEAQ (reference sequence). The CDR3 has 13 residues. The CDR3 nucleotides are TGTGCCAGCAGCTTAATGGCGTACAATGAGCAGTTCTTC. Its protein is CASSLMAYNEQFF. Full variable domain (missing parts from reference TRBV7-9 and TRBJ2-1): DTGVSQNPRHKITKRGQNVTFRCDPISEHNRLYWYRQTLGQGPEFLTYFQNEAQLEKSRLLSDRFSAERPKGSFSTLEIQRTEQGDSAMYLCASSLMAYNEQFFGPGTRLTVL.